This T cell receptor (beta chain) was found in a study of cytomegalovirus exposure and HLA in healthy donors. The PCR employed 60 Vbeta primers together with 13 Jbeta primers. Clones were read by immunoSEQ multiplex PCR, and TCRdb kept only the in-frame ones, dropping some. This sample carries about 92,000 clones, around 85% of them seen once, and the ten largest clones take roughly 1.1%. In this sample, this clone turned up a few times. In germline, CDR1 is SQVTM, CDR2 ANQGSEA. This CDR3 contains 13 residues. With 4 bases removed from V and 7 bases from J, the gap between germline ends came to 13 bases.

This TCR was sampled from a girl aged 2 to 9 in good health and CMV-seropositive. The chain recombines TRBV29-1 with TRBJ1-4; D perhaps matches TRBD1 (5 bases). Source material: PBMCs. CDR3 sequence (DNA): TGCAGCGTTGGATCGCAGGGTACTGAAAAACTGTTTTTT. Amino acid sequence: CSVGSQGTEKLFF.